Following are 8 T cell receptor beta chains from one sample sequenced in a study of STAT3 mutations in large granular lymphocyte leukemia. Their cognate antigens are unknown. Sequencing was performed with immunoSEQ multiplex PCR; in TCRdb, only in-frame clones are kept and a portion is missing. The repertoire holds about 24,000 clones, with approximately 94% as singletons. Study results and caveats: At least one immunodominant TCR beta clonotype appeared in every T-cell large granular lymphocyte leukemia patient.

Sequences were obtained from peripheral blood mononuclear cells. The source of these receptors is a man aged 35-49 years with T-cell large granular lymphocyte leukemia. Some clones in this sample may be carry-over from other donors' samples.

CDR3 residues: CASQRDYEQYF. The CDR3 DNA follows: TGTGCCAGCCAAAGAGACTACGAGCAGTACTTC. The V gene is TRBV28, the J gene TRBJ2-7; D ambiguous. The CDR3 is 11 amino acids. Germline assignment: CDR1 MDHEN and CDR2 SYDVKM. Trimming cost V 8 bases and J 3 bases, with 8 bases left between them.

V usage is TRBV30 and J usage is TRBJ2-2, with D possibly being TRBD2 (6 bases). CDR1 is GTSNPN, CDR2 SVGIG, per germline (reference sequence). This CDR3 region has 18 residues. Trimming removed 0 bases at V and 5 bases at J, with 22 bases between. The CDR3 sequence is CAWSVPGFGGIRTGELFF. Written as DNA, the CDR3 is TGTGCCTGGAGTGTCCCCGGCTTCGGGGGAATAAGGACCGGGGAGCTGTTTTTT.

This chain connects TRBV27 to TRBJ1-2, with D unclear. The CDR3 sequence is 14 residues long. V lost 0 bases and J lost 2, with 7 bases in between. Germline V gives CDR1 MNHEY, CDR2 SMNVEV (reference sequence). The DNA for the CDR3 is TGTGCCAGCAGTTTATCGAGTCGGAACTATGGCTACACCTTC. It specifies CASSLSSRNYGYTF.

The rearrangement joins TRBV27 to TRBJ2-4; 7 bases align to TRBD1. Germline V lookup: CDR1 MNHEY, CDR2 SMNVEV (reference sequence). Trimming at V came to 6 bases and at J to 1 base, leaving 6 bases not matched to a gene. CDR3 length equals 15 residues. CDR3 nucleotide sequence: TGTGCCAGCAGGAATACAGGGGTGGCCAAAAACATTCAGTACTTC. Translation gives CASRNTGVAKNIQYF.

The chain combines TRBV29-1 with TRBJ1-2, with a weak D call TRBD1 (5 bases). Germline lookup yields CDR1 SQVTM and CDR2 ANQGSEA. The CDR3 covers 11 residues. The V and J ends lost 4 bases and 9 bases respectively, with 12 bases between them. CDR3 region: CSVVSGASYTF. CDR3 nucleotide sequence: TGCAGCGTTGTTAGCGGGGCGAGCTACACCTTC. Full variable domain (remainder filled in from reference TRBV29-1 and TRBJ1-2): SAVISQKPSRDICQRGTSLTIQCQVDSQVTMMFWYRQQPGQSLTLIATANQGSEATYESGFVIDKFPISRPNLTFSTLTVSNMSPEDSSIYLCSVVSGASYTFGSGTRLTVV.

The chain couples TRBV28 to TRBJ1-2, with 11 positions matching TRBD1. The J segment lost 7 bases and the V segment lost 5 bases, leaving 9 bases of the junction unmatched. CDR3 length: 15 amino acids. Germline V gene lookup returns CDR1 MDHEN and CDR2 SYDVKM. The CDR3 reads CASSLRTGGWTGYTF. CDR3 DNA: TGTGCCAGCAGTCTCAGGACAGGGGGCTGGACTGGCTACACCTTC.

V usage is TRBV2 and J usage is TRBJ2-6; 7 bases fit TRBD1. Germline loops: CDR1 SNHLY, CDR2 FYNNEI. Unmatched junction bases numbered 3, after V lost 4 bases and J lost 0 bases. CDR3 length: 16 residues. Here the CDR3 reads CASSAGQSSGANVLTF. CDR3 bases: TGTGCCAGCAGTGCGGGACAGAGCTCTGGGGCCAACGTCCTGACTTTC.

This rearrangement joins TRBV9 to TRBJ1-5; D not certain. The CDR3 runs to 15 residues. Looked up from germline, CDR1 is SGDLS and CDR2 is YYNGEE. V was pared by 0 bases and J by 2 bases, with 9 bases between. Here the CDR3 reads CASSVGSSGNQPQHF. CDR3 sequence (DNA): TGTGCCAGCAGCGTAGGGTCATCGGGCAATCAGCCCCAGCATTTT.